This entry features one TCR beta chain sequence. Antigen unknown. From RNA transcripts, TCR beta CDR3 regions were amplified. Using the HTBI primer set, a first-round RT-PCR was run on the TCR CDR3. TCRdb itself ran the multiplex PCR reads through MiXCR, one entry per CDR3 protein. The sample yields around 540,000 distinct CDR3 sequences, 46% seen once. The source of the sample is a study of T cells in Graves' hyperthyroidism and ophthalmopathy. Regarding the study as a whole: Stable hyperthyroidism was separated from ophthalmopathy by a model based on 13 V-J features.

Per the germline V gene, CDR1 is SGHVS and CDR2 is FQNEAQ. The CDR3 sequence is 14 residues long. V dropped 5 bases and J dropped 2 bases, with 13 bases sitting between them. Stable Graves' hyperthyroidism denoted no ophthalmopathy progression over 18 months. Exclusion criteria comprised uncontrolled infection, other autoimmune disease, pregnancy or lactation. The origin of this receptor is a woman between 18 and 29 years old with Graves' hyperthyroidism. The source material was peripheral blood or thyroid tissue (not recorded which). The chain uses TRBV7-8 and TRBJ2-7; D is possibly TRBD2 (6 bases). The CDR3 is CASSLWDLTYEQYF. The CDR3 region has the DNA TGTGCCAGCAGCCTGTGGGACTTGACCTACGAGCAGTACTTC.